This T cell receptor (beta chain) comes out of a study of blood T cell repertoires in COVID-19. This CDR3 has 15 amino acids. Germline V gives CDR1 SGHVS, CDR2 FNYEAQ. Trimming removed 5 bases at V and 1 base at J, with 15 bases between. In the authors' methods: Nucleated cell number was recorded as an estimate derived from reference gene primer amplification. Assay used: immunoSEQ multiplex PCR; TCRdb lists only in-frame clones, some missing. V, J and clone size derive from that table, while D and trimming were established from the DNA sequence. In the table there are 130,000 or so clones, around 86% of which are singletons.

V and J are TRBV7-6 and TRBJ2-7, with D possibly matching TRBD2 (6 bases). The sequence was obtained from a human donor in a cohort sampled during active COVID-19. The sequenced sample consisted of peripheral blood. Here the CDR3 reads CASSPQYAGSYEQYF. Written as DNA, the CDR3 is TGTGCCAGCAGCCCCCAGTACGCGGGGTCCTACGAGCAGTACTTC.